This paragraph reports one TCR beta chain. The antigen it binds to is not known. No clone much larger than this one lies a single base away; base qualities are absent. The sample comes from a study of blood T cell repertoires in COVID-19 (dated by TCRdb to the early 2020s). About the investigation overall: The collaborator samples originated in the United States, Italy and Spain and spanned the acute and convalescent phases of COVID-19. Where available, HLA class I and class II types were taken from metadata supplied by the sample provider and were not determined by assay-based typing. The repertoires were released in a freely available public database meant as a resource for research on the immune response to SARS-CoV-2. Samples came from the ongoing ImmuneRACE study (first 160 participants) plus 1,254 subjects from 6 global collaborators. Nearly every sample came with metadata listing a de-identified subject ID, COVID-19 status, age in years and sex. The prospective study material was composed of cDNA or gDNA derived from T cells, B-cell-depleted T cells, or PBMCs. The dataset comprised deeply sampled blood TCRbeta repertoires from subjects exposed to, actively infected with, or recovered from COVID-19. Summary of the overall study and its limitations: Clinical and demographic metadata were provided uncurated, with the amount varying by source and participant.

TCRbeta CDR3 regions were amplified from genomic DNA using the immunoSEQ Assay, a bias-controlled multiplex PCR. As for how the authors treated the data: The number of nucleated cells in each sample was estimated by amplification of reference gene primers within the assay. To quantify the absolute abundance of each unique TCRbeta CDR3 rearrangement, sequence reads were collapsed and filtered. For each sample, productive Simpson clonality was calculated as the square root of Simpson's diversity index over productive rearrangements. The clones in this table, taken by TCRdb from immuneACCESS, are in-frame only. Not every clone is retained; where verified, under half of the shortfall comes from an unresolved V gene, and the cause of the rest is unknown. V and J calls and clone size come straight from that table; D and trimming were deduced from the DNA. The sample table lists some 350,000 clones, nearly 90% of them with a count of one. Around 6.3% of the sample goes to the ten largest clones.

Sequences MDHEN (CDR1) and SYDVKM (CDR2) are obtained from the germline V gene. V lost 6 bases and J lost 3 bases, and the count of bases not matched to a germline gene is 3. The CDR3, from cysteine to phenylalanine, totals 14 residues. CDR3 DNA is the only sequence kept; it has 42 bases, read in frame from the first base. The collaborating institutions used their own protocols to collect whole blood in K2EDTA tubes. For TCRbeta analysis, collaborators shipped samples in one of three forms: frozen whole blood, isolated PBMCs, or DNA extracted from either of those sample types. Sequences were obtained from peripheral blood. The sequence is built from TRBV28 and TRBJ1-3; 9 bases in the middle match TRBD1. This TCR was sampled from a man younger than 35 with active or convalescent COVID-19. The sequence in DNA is TGTGCCAGCAGCGCGACAGGGGGTGGAAACACCATATATTTT. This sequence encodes CASSATGGGNTIYF. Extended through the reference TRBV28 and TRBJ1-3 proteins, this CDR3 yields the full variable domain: DVKVTQSSRYLVKRTGEKVFLECVQDMDHENMFWYRQDPGLGLRLIYFSYDVKMKEKGDIPEGYSVSREKKERFSLILESASTNQTSMYLCASSATGGGNTIYFGEGSWLTVV.